The 12 T cell receptor beta chains listed next were all sequenced from one sample in a study of T-cell reconstitution after alpha-beta-depleted transplantation in children. For TCRbeta, the library was prepared with unique molecular identifiers. TCRdb reprocessed the PCR reads via MiXCR and lists one record per CDR3 protein. The sample has some 500,000 distinct CDR3 sequences, about 30% seen once. The material sequenced was PBMCs from the stem cell graft donor, taken from the stem cell graft. The receptors originated from a human donor who donated a stem cell graft to a child with aplastic anemia.

V usage is TRBV3-1 and J usage is TRBJ2-3; the D gene could be TRBD1 or TRBD2 (6 bases each). The CDR3 is made up of 17 amino acids. V dropped 1 base and J dropped 2 bases, with 16 bases sitting between them. CDR1 LGHDT and CDR2 YNNKEL come from the germline V gene (reference sequence). CDR3 loop: CASSQGEDRSFTDTQYF. The CDR3 bases are TGTGCCAGCAGCCAAGGGGAGGACAGATCTTTCACAGATACGCAGTATTTT.

This clonotype has only a few counts. J is TRBJ2-2 and V is TRBV5-4, with a tentative D call TRBD1 (6 bases). Deletions cut 1 base from V and 5 bases from J, with 12 bases between. In germline, CDR1 is SGHNT, CDR2 YYREEE (reference sequence). CDR3 length: 15 amino acids. Here the CDR3 reads CASSLSNRDTGELFF. CDR3 DNA: TGTGCCAGCAGCTTGTCGAACAGGGATACCGGGGAGCTGTTTTTT.

V and J are TRBV7-3 and TRBJ2-1; 12 nucleotides line up with TRBD2. CDR1 SGHTA and CDR2 FQGTGA come from the germline V gene. The J segment lost 8 bases and the V segment lost 5 bases, leaving 22 bases of the junction unmatched. The CDR3 has 20 residues. The CDR3 sequence is CASSPNRLAGGGGIWYEQFF. In DNA form, the CDR3 reads TGTGCCAGCAGCCCAAATCGGCTAGCGGGAGGGGGGGGCATTTGGTATGAGCAGTTCTTC.

The rearrangement links TRBV3-1 to TRBJ2-1; D may match TRBD1 or TRBD2 (5 bases each). Germline loops: CDR1 LGHDT, CDR2 YNNKEL (reference sequence). V was shortened by 0 bases and J by 14 bases, with 17 bases between the two germline ends. The CDR3 is made up of 14 amino acids. CDR3 nucleotides: TGTGCCAGCAGCCAAGATTCGGGGCAATATTCTAAGTTCTTC. This translates into CASSQDSGQYSKFF.

The chain links TRBV6-2 or TRBV6-3 to TRBJ2-7, with 10 bases that match TRBD1. This CDR3 region has 14 residues. Unmatched junction bases numbered 2, after V lost 6 bases and J lost 0 bases. Germline CDR1 is MNHEY and CDR2 is SVGEGT. CDR3 amino acids: CASSRTGGSYEQYV. The DNA of the CDR3 is TGTGCCAGCAGCCGGACAGGGGGCTCCTACGAGCAGTACGTC.

This clonotype occurred a few times. The chain joins TRBV29-1 to TRBJ2-2; D not certain. The CDR3 extends over 12 amino acids. The V end was cut by 2 bases, the J end by 1 base, with 2 bases between. CDR1 and CDR2 (germline): SQVTM, ANQGSEA. CDR3 sequence reads: CSVERNTGELFF. The CDR3 coding sequence is TGCAGCGTTGAAAGGAACACCGGGGAGCTGTTTTTT.

The genes are TRBV7-8 and TRBJ1-4; D might be TRBD1 (6 bases). V was cut by 5 bases and J by 6 bases, with 13 bases left in between. Germline values: CDR1 SGHVS, CDR2 FQNEAQ. The CDR3 contains 14 residues. CDR3 nucleotide sequence: TGTGCCAGCAGCCGAGGGGGACACTATGAAAAACTGTTTTTT. This gives the protein CASSRGGHYEKLFF.

This clonotype showed up just a few times. CDR3 sequence reads: CASSQGAGAYEQYF. The CDR3 coding sequence is TGTGCCAGCAGTCAGGGGGCCGGTGCCTACGAGCAGTACTTC. V gene TRBV6-1 combines with J gene TRBJ2-7; 8 nucleotides match TRBD1. CDR3 length equals 14 residues. Germline V gives CDR1 MNHNS, CDR2 SASEGT. After removal of 5 bases from V and 2 bases from J, the junction contained 5 bases not matched to a gene.

The chain carries TRBV14 and TRBJ1-4, with TRBD1 matching over 7 bases. This CDR3 comprises 16 residues. The J segment lost 4 bases and the V segment lost 3 bases, leaving 8 bases of the junction unmatched. CDR1 SGHDN and CDR2 FVKESK come from the germline V gene. As DNA, the CDR3 is TGTGCCAGCAGCCACCGGTCAGGGGGTAGTAATGAAAAACTGTTTTTT. Residues: CASSHRSGGSNEKLFF.

V gene TRBV29-1 combines with J gene TRBJ2-5; tentative D call: TRBD1 (6 bases). Per the germline V gene, CDR1 is SQVTM and CDR2 is ANQGSEA. Trimming removed 5 bases at V and 0 bases at J, with 13 bases between. CDR3 length equals 14 residues. CDR3 sequence reads: CSVFRGHYQETQYF. In DNA, the CDR3 is TGCAGCGTTTTCCGGGGACATTACCAAGAGACCCAGTACTTC.

The genes are TRBV10-3 and TRBJ1-1; D may be TRBD1 (5 bases). There are 13 residues in the CDR3. Germline loops: CDR1 ENHRY, CDR2 SYGVKD. Trimming took 2 bases from V and 3 from J, leaving 7 bases between them. This CDR3 reads CAISEGGDTEAFF. CDR3 nucleotides: TGTGCCATCAGTGAGGGAGGGGACACTGAAGCTTTCTTT.

In this sample, this clonotype turned up a few times. The chain recombines TRBV7-2 with TRBJ2-5; D ambiguous. CDR3 length equals 12 residues. V was clipped by 6 bases and J by 5 bases, with 10 bases between them. Per germline, CDR1 SGHTA and CDR2 FQGNSA. This chain's CDR3 is CASRSLVETQYF. For the CDR3, the DNA is TGTGCCAGCAGGTCCCTAGTGGAGACCCAGTACTTC.